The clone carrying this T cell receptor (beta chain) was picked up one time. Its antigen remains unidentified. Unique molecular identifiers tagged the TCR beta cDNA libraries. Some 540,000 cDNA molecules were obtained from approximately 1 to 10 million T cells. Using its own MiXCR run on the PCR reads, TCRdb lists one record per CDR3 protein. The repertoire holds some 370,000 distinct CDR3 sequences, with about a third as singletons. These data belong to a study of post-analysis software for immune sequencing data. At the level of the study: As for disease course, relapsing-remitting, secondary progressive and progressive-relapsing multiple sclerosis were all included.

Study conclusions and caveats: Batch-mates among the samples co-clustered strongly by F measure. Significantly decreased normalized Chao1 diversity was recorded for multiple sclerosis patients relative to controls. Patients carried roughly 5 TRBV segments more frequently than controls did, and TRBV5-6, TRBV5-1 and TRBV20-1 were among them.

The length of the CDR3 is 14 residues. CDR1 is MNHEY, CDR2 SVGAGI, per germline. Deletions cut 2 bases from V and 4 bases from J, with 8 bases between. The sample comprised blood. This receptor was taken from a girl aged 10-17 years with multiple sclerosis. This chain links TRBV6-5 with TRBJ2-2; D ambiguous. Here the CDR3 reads CASSYSRSTGELFF. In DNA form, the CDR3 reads TGTGCCAGCAGTTACAGCAGAAGCACCGGGGAGCTGTTTTTT.